This is a list of T cell receptor beta chains from one sample in a study of cytotoxic CD8 clonotypes in ibrutinib-treated CLL. Repertoires were generated with immunoSEQ multiplex PCR, while TCRdb's copy carries only in-frame clones and drops some. This table has 12,000 to 15,000 clones, roughly 50% appearing once. The material was PBMCs, obtained at a roughly 25-month disease-progression time point, from a patient treated with ibrutinib. The receptors come from a human donor with chronic lymphocytic leukemia. Each CDR3 is given with its conserved first and last residue. Each record gives: J gene, clone size, V gene, D gene, CDR3 protein, CDR3 DNA. A D gene is named only where the DNA matches it firmly. Expanded clones get a size class; other rows say once, few or many, or leave the size out.

J: TRBJ1-1; size: few; V: TRBV27; D: -; CDR3: CASSVSQNTEAFF; DNA: TGTGCCAGCAGTGTAAGCCAGAACACTGAAGCTTTCTTT
J: TRBJ2-7; size: -; V: TRBV11-2; D: -; CDR3: CASSPAYEQYF; DNA: TGTGCCAGCAGCCCCGCTTACGAGCAGTACTTC
J: TRBJ1-2; size: -; V: TRBV29-1; D: TRBD1; CDR3: CSFGRDRDYGYTF; DNA: TGCAGCTTCGGCCGGGACAGGGACTATGGCTACACCTTC
J: TRBJ1-6; size: -; V: TRBV25-1; D: -; CDR3: CASSGGGPPDSPLHF; DNA: TGTGCCAGCAGCGGAGGGGGACCCCCGGATTCACCCCTCCACTTT
J: TRBJ2-3; size: -; V: TRBV18; D: -; CDR3: CASSPFFDTLSTDTQYF; DNA: TGTGCCAGCTCACCTTTTTTCGACACACTTAGCACAGATACGCAGTATTTT
J: TRBJ1-2; size: few; V: TRBV7-9; D: -; CDR3: CASSLELGRDDGYTF; DNA: TGTGCCAGCAGCTTAGAATTGGGAAGGGACGACGGCTACACCTTC
J: TRBJ2-7; size: -; V: TRBV5-1; D: TRBD2; CDR3: CASSLSPPSGEGYEQYF; DNA: TGCGCCAGCAGCTTATCGCCCCCTAGCGGGGAAGGCTACGAGCAGTACTTC
J: TRBJ1-5; size: few; V: TRBV10-3; D: -; CDR3: CAISRTDDSNQPQHF; DNA: TGTGCCATCAGCCGGACAGACGATAGCAATCAGCCCCAGCATTTT
J: TRBJ2-7; size: -; V: TRBV7-9; D: -; CDR3: CASSPSAYEQYF; DNA: TGTGCCAGCAGTCCCTCAGCCTACGAGCAGTACTTC
J: TRBJ2-2; size: -; V: TRBV29-1; D: -; CDR3: CSVEGEANTGELFF; DNA: TGCAGCGTTGAAGGGGAAGCGAACACCGGGGAGCTGTTTTTT
J: TRBJ2-2; size: medium-sized; V: TRBV19; D: TRBD1; CDR3: CASSGRDRGATGELFF; DNA: TGTGCCAGTAGTGGCCGGGACAGGGGGGCCACCGGGGAGCTGTTTTTT
J: TRBJ2-3; size: -; V: TRBV9; D: -; CDR3: CASSVRGDLGTDTQYF; DNA: TGTGCCAGCAGCGTAAGGGGGGATTTGGGCACAGATACGCAGTATTTT
J: TRBJ1-2; size: -; V: TRBV11-2; D: TRBD1; CDR3: CASSQGTGRDYTF; DNA: TGTGCCAGCAGCCAAGGGACAGGGAGGGACTACACCTTC
J: TRBJ2-7; size: -; V: TRBV7-6; D: -; CDR3: CASSHSDGDQQYF; DNA: TGTGCCAGCAGCCATTCGGACGGAGACCAGCAGTACTTC
J: TRBJ2-3; size: -; V: TRBV30; D: TRBD1; CDR3: CAWSVPWTGYTDTQYF; DNA: TGTGCCTGGAGTGTACCCTGGACAGGGTACACAGATACGCAGTATTTT
J: TRBJ2-4; size: once; V: TRBV7-6; D: -; CDR3: CASSLDYGPRNIQYF; DNA: TGTGCCAGCAGCTTAGATTATGGGCCTCGGAACATTCAGTACTTC
J: TRBJ1-2; size: few; V: TRBV4-2; D: TRBD1; CDR3: CASSHPGQGGAVYGYTF; DNA: TGTGCCAGCAGCCACCCTGGACAGGGGGGAGCTGTCTATGGCTACACCTTC